These 23 T cell receptor beta chains share one sample of origin, sequenced in a study of blood T cell repertoires in COVID-19. Sequencing was performed with immunoSEQ multiplex PCR; in TCRdb, only in-frame clones are kept and a portion is missing. The data show approximately 100,000 clones, more than 70% seen once. The sample was peripheral blood. These receptors all come from a woman aged 80 or over in a cohort sampled during active COVID-19.

V gene TRBV7-6 combines with J gene TRBJ1-2, with TRBD1 matching over 7 bases. From germline, CDR1 is SGHVS and CDR2 FNYEAQ. CDR3 length: 13 amino acids. Trimming cost V 5 bases and J 5 bases; bases outside gene matches: 5. This CDR3 reads CASSPGTEYGYTF. The CDR3 DNA sequence: TGTGCCAGCAGCCCCGGGACAGAGTATGGCTACACCTTC. Looking up the rest from reference TRBV7-6 and TRBJ1-2 gives the full variable domain: GAGVSQSPRYKVTKRGQDVALRCDPISGHVSLYWYRQALGQGPEFLTYFNYEAQQDKSGLPNDRFSAERPEGSISTLTIQRTEQRDSAMYRCASSPGTEYGYTFGSGTRLTVV.

The chain has TRBV3-1 (or the pseudogene TRBV3-2) and TRBJ1-2, with D hard to call. Trimming shortened V by 4 bases and J by 4 bases, and 16 bases separated the two germline ends. CDR1 and CDR2 (germline): LGHDT, YNNKEL (reference sequence). The length of the CDR3 is 15 residues. Here the CDR3 reads CASSPMGDVGYGYTF. CDR3 DNA: TGTGCCAGCAGCCCCATGGGCGATGTTGGCTATGGCTACACCTTC.

This chain joins TRBV19 and TRBJ2-7; possibly TRBD1 for D (6 bases). V gave up 8 bases and J gave up 5 bases, with 16 bases separating them. Germline V gene data show CDR1 as LNHDA and CDR2 as SQIVND (reference sequence). This CDR3 region has 13 residues. The DNA of the CDR3 is TGTGCCAGTTCCCCACGACAGGAGGACGAGCAGTACTTC. Translation gives CASSPRQEDEQYF.

The chain uses TRBV7-2 and TRBJ2-7, with D perhaps TRBD1 (5 bases). Germline CDR1 and CDR2: SGHTA and FQGNSA. Between the trimmed V and J ends, which lost 5 bases and 6 bases, there was a span of 14 bases. This CDR3 is built from 13 residues. CDR3 protein: CASSIGHLGEQYF. The DNA of the CDR3 is TGTGCCAGCAGCATAGGACATCTGGGCGAGCAGTACTTC.

The rearrangement links TRBV6-4 to TRBJ1-1, with TRBD1 identical over 7 bases. The J segment lost 1 base and the V segment lost 6 bases, leaving 5 bases of the junction unmatched. Germline V gene sequence: CDR1 MRHNA, CDR2 SNTAGT. This CDR3 has 14 residues. Here the CDR3 DNA reads TGTGCCAGCAGGGCGGAGGGGGCGAACACTGAAGCTTTCTTT. This translates into CASRAEGANTEAFF.

This chain links TRBV19 with TRBJ1-3; no reliable D call. The ends were cut back, 4 bases at V and 0 bases at J, with 10 bases in the middle. Germline CDR1 is LNHDA and CDR2 is SQIVND (reference sequence). This CDR3 region has 15 residues. CDR3 amino acids: CASSTDGGSGNTIYF. CDR3 in DNA: TGTGCCAGTAGTACTGACGGAGGCTCTGGAAACACCATATATTTT.

The CDR3 region is CASSLEGTGGYEQYF. In DNA, the CDR3 is TGCGCCAGCAGCTTGGAAGGGACAGGGGGTTACGAGCAGTACTTC. The V and J genes are TRBV5-1 and TRBJ2-7, with 11 bases identical to TRBD1. Germline-derived CDR1 and CDR2 are SGHRS and YFSETQ. With 0 bases clipped from V and 4 bases from J, the junction kept 3 bases outside the gene matches. The CDR3 consists of 15 residues. Full variable domain (missing parts from reference TRBV5-1 and TRBJ2-7): KAGVTQTPRYLIKTRGQQVTLSCSPISGHRSVSWYQQTPGQGLQFLFEYFSETQRNKGNFPGRFSGRQFSNSRSEMNVSTLELGDSALYLCASSLEGTGGYEQYFGPGTRLTVT.

The chain is built from TRBV7-9 and TRBJ2-1; tentatively, D is TRBD1 (6 bases). The CDR3 covers 15 residues. The germline V gene has CDR1 SEHNR and CDR2 FQNEAQ (reference sequence). Trimming removed 5 bases at V and 2 bases at J, with 13 bases between. CDR3 nucleotides: TGTGCCAGCAGCCCGGGACAAATTCCCTACAATGAGCAGTTCTTC. Protein product: CASSPGQIPYNEQFF.

The chain's CDR3 is CATSRWGDANTIYF. Here the CDR3 DNA reads TGTGCCACCAGCAGATGGGGGGACGCAAACACCATATATTTT. This rearrangement joins TRBV15 to TRBJ1-3, with D possibly being TRBD1 (5 bases). CDR1 is LNHNV and CDR2 is YYDKDF in the germline V gene (reference sequence). CDR3 length: 14 residues. The V gene lost 2 bases and the J gene lost 6 bases, with 11 bases spanning the gap.

The chain couples TRBV6-5 to TRBJ2-5; the match to TRBD1 covers 7 bases. The V gene's germline CDR1 is MNHEY and CDR2 SVGAGI. Trimming removed 2 bases from V and 4 bases from J; junction bases left unmatched: 7. The CDR3 spans 15 residues. CDR3 in DNA: TGTGCCAGCAGTTACGGCAGGGGGTACGGAGAGACCCAGTACTTC. It translates to CASSYGRGYGETQYF.

This clone was picked up a small number of times. V gene TRBV7-2 combines with J gene TRBJ2-5; no clear D. The V end was cut by 1 base, the J end by 2 bases, with 8 bases between. The CDR3 spans 14 residues. The germline V gene encodes CDR1 SGHTA and CDR2 FQGNSA. CDR3 DNA: TGTGCCAGCAGCTTAGGTGCCAGACAAGAGACCCAGTACTTC. It is translated as CASSLGARQETQYF. The full variable domain, its missing parts supplied by reference TRBV7-2 and TRBJ2-5, is GAGVSQSPSNKVTEKGKDVELRCDPISGHTALYWYRQSLGQGLEFLIYFQGNSAPDKSGLPSDRFSAERTGGSVSTLTIQRTQQEDSAVYLCASSLGARQETQYFGPGTRLLVL.

The V and J genes are TRBV19 and TRBJ2-3, with TRBD1 as a possible D gene (6 bases). In germline, CDR1 is LNHDA, CDR2 SQIVND (reference sequence). Trimming cost V 2 bases and J 0 bases, with 9 bases left between them. CDR3 length: 15 residues. CDR3 DNA: TGTGCCAGTAGTATACTGGACAGAAGCACAGATACGCAGTATTTT. This sequence encodes CASSILDRSTDTQYF.

The count of this clone is one. The chain has TRBV5-6 and TRBJ1-2, with a possible D match to TRBD1 (5 bases). Germline assignment: CDR1 SGHDT and CDR2 YYEEEE. The CDR3 loop spans 13 amino acids. V lost 0 bases and J 5 bases, leaving 8 bases between the germline ends. The chain's CDR3 is CASSLGGGYGYTF. The CDR3 DNA reads TGTGCCAGCAGCTTGGGCGGGGGATATGGCTACACCTTC.

V is TRBV29-1 and J is TRBJ2-5; D possibly corresponds to TRBD1 (6 bases). The CDR3 runs to 13 residues. V was pared by 6 bases and J by 2 bases, with 13 bases between. Germline V gene data show CDR1 as SQVTM and CDR2 as ANQGSEA. Written as DNA, the CDR3 is TGCAGCGTCCGGGACACCCTACAAGAGACCCAGTACTTC. Translation gives CSVRDTLQETQYF.

V and J are TRBV5-1 and TRBJ1-2; the D gene is possibly TRBD1 (6 bases). Germline CDR1 reads SGHRS; CDR2 reads YFSETQ. V lost 3 bases, J lost 4 bases, and 13 bases lay in between. This CDR3 spans 14 amino acids. The CDR3 loop reads CASSSTDSSYGYTF. The CDR3 region has the DNA TGCGCCAGCAGCTCTACGGACAGCTCCTATGGCTACACCTTC.

The rearrangement joins TRBV3-1 (or the pseudogene TRBV3-2) to TRBJ2-7; D might be TRBD2 (6 bases). CDR3 length: 14 amino acids. Germline V lookup: CDR1 LGHDT, CDR2 YNNKEL (reference sequence). Trimming cost V 4 bases and J 1 base, with 11 bases left between them. CDR3 residues: CASSRLGPSYEQYF. The CDR3 DNA sequence: TGTGCCAGCAGCCGACTAGGACCTTCCTACGAGCAGTACTTC.

This chain joins TRBV29-1 and TRBJ2-1; D possibly matches TRBD1 or TRBD2 (7 bases each). The V end lost 7 bases, the J end lost 3 bases, and 13 bases lay between the germline ends. The CDR3 runs 13 residues. Looked up from germline, CDR1 is SQVTM and CDR2 is ANQGSEA. The CDR3 DNA follows: TGCAGCGCAGGGGGGGAGATCTACAATGAGCAGTTCTTC. It specifies CSAGGEIYNEQFF.

This clone appeared once. The chain recombines TRBV5-1 with TRBJ2-7; 15 bases are shared with TRBD2. Germline V lookup: CDR1 SGHRS, CDR2 YFSETQ. V was clipped by 8 bases and J by 4 bases; unmatched bases: 7. CDR3 length: 15 residues. The CDR3 here is CASMHGTSGRYEQYF. The CDR3 DNA reads as TGCGCCAGTATGCACGGGACTAGCGGGAGGTACGAGCAGTACTTC.

The chain combines TRBV7-9 with TRBJ2-1, with TRBD2 matching 10 bases. This CDR3 contains 13 residues. Germline lookup yields CDR1 SEHNR and CDR2 FQNEAQ (reference sequence). V lost 6 bases, J lost 7 bases, and 3 bases stayed unmatched. This CDR3 is CASRASGGNEQFF. For the CDR3, the DNA is TGTGCCAGCAGGGCTAGCGGGGGAAATGAGCAGTTCTTC.

This clone was seen a handful of times. The chain carries TRBV19 and TRBJ1-5; D is possibly TRBD1 (6 bases). Between the trimmed V and J ends, which lost 7 bases and 2 bases, there was a span of 15 bases. The CDR3 is made up of 15 amino acids. CDR1 LNHDA and CDR2 SQIVND come from the germline V gene (reference sequence). In nucleotides, the CDR3 is TGTGCCAGTAAGGAAGGGGGAGTGGGCAATCAGCCCCAGCATTTT. Its protein product is CASKEGGVGNQPQHF.

The J gene is TRBJ2-1, the V gene TRBV3-1 (or the pseudogene TRBV3-2); 11 bases fit TRBD2. This CDR3 contains 14 residues. From germline, CDR1 is LGHDT and CDR2 YNNKEL (reference sequence). Unmatched junction bases numbered 4, after V lost 3 bases and J lost 9 bases. DNA of the CDR3: TGTGCCAGCAGCCATACTAGCGGGAGCGGTGAGCAGTTCTTC. It encodes CASSHTSGSGEQFF.

This chain links TRBV5-8 with TRBJ1-1; unclear D gene. Per germline, CDR1 SGHTS and CDR2 YDEGEE. Deletions cut 2 bases from V and 11 bases from J, with 10 bases between. The CDR3 covers 11 residues. The CDR3 is CASSFPGLAFF. CDR3 sequence (DNA): TGTGCCAGCAGCTTCCCCGGGTTGGCTTTCTTT.

This clone was detected only a few times. The V and J genes are TRBV3-1 (or the pseudogene TRBV3-2) and TRBJ1-1; 8 bases match TRBD1. With V trimmed by 3 bases and J by 11 bases, 11 bases remained unmatched. The CDR3 is made up of 14 amino acids. In germline, CDR1 is LGHDT, CDR2 YNNKEL (reference sequence). CDR3 loop: CASSHSGQGAPAFF. In DNA, the CDR3 is TGTGCCAGCAGCCATTCCGGACAGGGCGCTCCTGCTTTCTTT.